This is a list of T cell receptor beta chains from one sample in a study of control samples from healthy donors and cancer patients. Assay used: immunoSEQ multiplex PCR; TCRdb lists only in-frame clones, some missing. This sample contains fewer than 250,000 clones. What was sequenced was blood. These receptor sequences come from a woman in her 30s in good health. The CDR3 runs from the conserved cysteine through the conserved F or W. Fields, in order: V gene, D gene, J gene, CDR3 DNA, CDR3 protein. A D gene is named only where the DNA matches it firmly.

>TRBV9|TRBD2|TRBJ2-7
TGTGCCAGCAGCGTAGAACCCCTAGCGGGGGTCGAGCAGTACTTC
CASSVEPLAGVEQYF
>TRBV6-1|-|TRBJ2-1
TGTGCCAGCATCTCGGGGGTAGCGGCCGTTGAGCAGTTCTTC
CASISGVAAVEQFF
>TRBV6-5|-|TRBJ2-7
TGTGCCGTTAAGACCAGTCCCTACGAGCAGTACTTC
CAVKTSPYEQYF
>TRBV19|-|TRBJ2-7
TGTGCCAGTAGTATAACCCCTGGAATCTACGAGCAGTACTTC
CASSITPGIYEQYF
>TRBV11-2|-|TRBJ2-1
TGTGCCAGCAGCCCCGAACCATCAAGACCGGGGCGTGAGCAGTTCTTC
CASSPEPSRPGREQFF
>TRBV12-3/TRBV12-4|-|TRBJ1-2
TGTGCCAGCAGTTCCTACAGGGATGGCTACACCTTC
CASSSYRDGYTF
>TRBV19|TRBD1|TRBJ2-3
TGTGCCAGTAGATCCGGGACAGGGGGCAGAAATACGCAGTATTTT
CASRSGTGGRNTQYF
>TRBV7-6|-|TRBJ1-2
TGTGCCAGCAGCATAAGGGGGGCGGGTGGCTACACCTTC
CASSIRGAGGYTF
>TRBV9|-|TRBJ2-7
TGTGCCAGCAGCCCCGGGGGGCTGTCGCGGGAGCAGTACTTC
CASSPGGLSREQYF
>TRBV5-1|TRBD2|TRBJ2-5
TGCGCCAGCAGCTTGGGAGCGGGGGGGCGTCAAGAGACCCAGTACTTC
CASSLGAGGRQETQYF
>TRBV19|-|TRBJ2-7
TGTGCCAGTAGCCCCCGGGCGACAAGCTCCTACGAGCAGTACTTC
CASSPRATSSYEQYF
>TRBV6-5|-|TRBJ1-6
TGTGCCAGCAGTTACTCAAAGTCTAATTCACCCCTCCACTTT
CASSYSKSNSPLHF
>TRBV3-1/TRBV3-2|-|TRBJ1-6
TGTGCCAGCAGCCAAGCGCGGGACCCCCTCCACTTT
CASSQARDPLHF
>TRBV7-2|TRBD1|TRBJ2-2
TGTGCCAGCAGCCCGGGACAGGGACCCGGGGAGCTGTTTTTT
CASSPGQGPGELFF
>TRBV7-2|TRBD1|TRBJ1-6
TGTGCCAGCAGCCACAATCAGGGGGTTAATTCACCCCTCCACTTT
CASSHNQGVNSPLHF
>TRBV5-6|-|TRBJ1-2
TGTGCCAGCAGCTTGGCCGTACGGCGCTACACCTTC
CASSLAVRRYTF
>TRBV7-9|TRBD1|TRBJ1-6
TGTGCCAGCAGCTTAGGACAGGGGTTCAGTAATTCACCCCTCCACTTT
CASSLGQGFSNSPLHF
>TRBV6-2/TRBV6-3|-|TRBJ2-7
TGTGCCAGCAGTTACCCGCCGCGGCACCGATTATACGAGCAGTACTTC
CASSYPPRHRLYEQYF
>TRBV15|-|TRBJ1-5
TGTGCCACCAGCAGAGACCTTCCAAGGAGCAATCAGCCCCAGCATTTT
CATSRDLPRSNQPQHF
>TRBV18|-|TRBJ1-1
TGTGCCAGCTCGCTACGAGGGGGAGAAGCTTTCTTT
CASSLRGGEAFF
>TRBV28|-|TRBJ1-1
TGTGCCAGCAGTTTTCTCCAGGGGAACACTGAAGCTTTCTTT
CASSFLQGNTEAFF
>TRBV5-1|-|TRBJ1-1
TGCGCCAGCAGGGGGGATTTGAACACTGAAGCTTTCTTT
CASRGDLNTEAFF
>TRBV5-1|TRBD1|TRBJ2-3
TGCGCCAGCCACGTGGGACAGAGCTTCACAGATACGCAGTATTTT
CASHVGQSFTDTQYF
>TRBV18|-|TRBJ1-1
TGTGCCAGCTCACTAAAAACCCGGGAGGAAGCTTTCTTT
CASSLKTREEAFF
>TRBV5-1|TRBD2|TRBJ2-2
TGCGCCAGCAGCGTCGGGGGGGCGGGCGGGGAGCTGTTTTTT
CASSVGGAGGELFF
>TRBV14|TRBD1|TRBJ2-3
TGTGCCAGCAGGCCTACAGGGGGAGGTACAGATACGCAGTATTTT
CASRPTGGGTDTQYF
>TRBV28|-|TRBJ1-2
TGTGCCACCATTCCGCTAGGGAACTATGGCTACACCTTC
CATIPLGNYGYTF
>TRBV27|-|TRBJ1-4
TGTGCCAGCAGTCCTTCCCCGGACAGCCCCTTAGGTGAAAAACTGTTTTTT
CASSPSPDSPLGEKLFF
>TRBV4-2|TRBD2|TRBJ2-5
TGTGCCAGCAGCCAAGAGCGGGGGGGCCAAGAGACCCAGTACTTC
CASSQERGGQETQYF
>TRBV11-2|TRBD1|TRBJ1-1
TGTGCCAGCAGCTTTGGGACAGGGGGACCTGAAGCTTTCTTT
CASSFGTGGPEAFF
>TRBV2|-|TRBJ1-4
TGTGCCAGCAGTGATGCTCTTTTCGGGACGGGTAATGAAAAACTGTTTTTT
CASSDALFGTGNEKLFF
>TRBV14|TRBD2|TRBJ2-5
TGTGCCAGCAGCCAAGATAAGTTTACGGGGACTAAGTATTACTTC
CASSQDKFTGTKYYF
>TRBV19|-|TRBJ1-2
TGTGCCAGTAGTCAGGTACCCCTACGCTACACCTTC
CASSQVPLRYTF
>TRBV6-5|-|TRBJ1-1
TGTGCCAGCAGTTACTCTCGGGGGGGAGGGACTGAAGCTTTCTTT
CASSYSRGGGTEAFF
>TRBV6-2/TRBV6-3|-|TRBJ2-7
TGTGCCAGCAGTTACTCGGGGGGCTACTACGAGCAGTACTTC
CASSYSGGYYEQYF
>TRBV7-3|-|TRBJ2-3
TGTGCCAGCAGCTTACGGACAAGCACAGATACGCAGTATTTT
CASSLRTSTDTQYF
>TRBV5-1|-|TRBJ1-2
TGCGCCAGCAGCTCTTCTGGCCGGGGGAGTGGCTACACCTTC
CASSSSGRGSGYTF
>TRBV28|-|TRBJ1-6
TGTGCCAGCAGTCCGAGAATTTCACCCCTCCACTTT
CASSPRISPLHF
>TRBV11-2|-|TRBJ2-5
TGTGCCAGCAGCCTAGGGGGTAGGGAGACCCAGTACTTC
CASSLGGRETQYF
>TRBV18|TRBD1|TRBJ1-3
TGTGCCAGCTCACCAAGCCCTTCCGGGACAGGGACTGGAAACACCATATATTTT
CASSPSPSGTGTGNTIYF
>TRBV11-1|-|TRBJ2-3
TGTGCCAGCGCGTCCAGGGTTCGCACAGATACGCAGTATTTT
CASASRVRTDTQYF
>TRBV28|-|TRBJ1-3
TGTGCCAGCAGAACCGGACAGACTGGAAACACCATATATTTT
CASRTGQTGNTIYF
>TRBV6-1|TRBD2|TRBJ2-5
TGTGCCAGCAGTGCTGAGCCGCGGGGGGCTTTAGGGACCCAGTACTTC
CASSAEPRGALGTQYF
>TRBV2|TRBD1|TRBJ2-7
TGTGCCAGCAGTGGCCGGGACAGGAGAAACGAGCAGTACTTC
CASSGRDRRNEQYF
>TRBV27|-|TRBJ1-1
TGTGCCAGCAGTTTGTACAGCGGCACTGAAGCTTTCTTT
CASSLYSGTEAFF
>TRBV6-4|TRBD2|TRBJ2-3
TGTGCCAGCAGTGACTCACTAGCGGGGGGAGATACGCAGTATTTT
CASSDSLAGGDTQYF
>TRBV30|-|TRBJ1-1
TGTGCCTGGAGTGTTACAGGATTAGGAGCTTTCTTT
CAWSVTGLGAFF
>TRBV7-8|-|TRBJ2-7
TGTGCCAGCAGCTCAACCGACAGGTCGGCCTACGAGCAGTACTTC
CASSSTDRSAYEQYF
>TRBV19|-|TRBJ2-5
TGTGCCAGTAGTACGGAACACCTCCCGACGAAGACCCAGTACTTC
CASSTEHLPTKTQYF
>TRBV2|TRBD1|TRBJ2-2
TGTGCCAGCAACCCGACAGGGCGGTGGGGGGAGCTGTTTTTT
CASNPTGRWGELFF
>TRBV7-9|-|TRBJ2-1
TGTGCCAGCAGCCTCGCCCAGACAGTCTACAATGAGCAGTTCTTC
CASSLAQTVYNEQFF